The 15 T cell receptor beta chains listed next were all sequenced from one sample in a study of blood T cell repertoires in COVID-19. Clones were sequenced by immunoSEQ multiplex PCR, and TCRdb holds only the in-frame ones, with some missing. The sample carries fewer than 350,000 clones, 75% to 90% recorded once. The sequenced material came from PBMCs or T cells enriched from blood (not recorded which). These receptors originate from a man in his fifties or sixties who had recovered from COVID-19.

This clone was recorded only once. This chain links TRBV18 with TRBJ1-2; D is ambiguous. The length of the CDR3 is 14 residues. Germline assignment: CDR1 KGHSH and CDR2 LQKENI. V gave up 0 bases and J gave up 8 bases, with 13 bases separating them. CDR3 in DNA: TGTGCCAGCTCACCACCCCTACACCTAGTCGGCTACACCTTC. Translation: CASSPPLHLVGYTF. The variable domain in full, completed from reference TRBV18 and TRBJ1-2, reads NAGVMQNPRHLVRRRGQEARLRCSPMKGHSHVYWYRQLPEEGLKFMVYLQKENIIDESGMPKERFSAEFPKEGPSILRIQQVVRGDSAAYFCASSPPLHLVGYTFGSGTRLTVV.

The J gene is TRBJ2-5, the V gene TRBV11-2; 7 bases map to TRBD2. With 4 bases clipped from V and 5 bases from J, the junction kept 10 bases outside the gene matches. This CDR3 has 15 amino acids. Germline CDR1 and CDR2: SGHAT and FQNNGV. The CDR3 nucleotides are TGTGCCAGCAGCTCGCAAGGACTAGGAGTGGAGACCCAGTACTTC. This translates into CASSSQGLGVETQYF. The full variable domain, its missing parts supplied by reference TRBV11-2 and TRBJ2-5, is EAGVAQSPRYKIIEKRQSVAFWCNPISGHATLYWYQQILGQGPKLLIQFQNNGVVDDSQLPKDRFSAERLKGVDSTLKIQPAKLEDSAVYLCASSSQGLGVETQYFGPGTRLLVL.

The V gene is TRBV14, the J gene TRBJ2-5; 7 bases agree with TRBD2. V lost 1 base to trimming and J lost 2 bases; unmatched junction nucleotides: 4. Germline V gives CDR1 SGHDN, CDR2 FVKESK. The CDR3 contains 15 residues. CDR3 sequence reads: CASSQGGGGQETQYF. The CDR3 DNA sequence: TGTGCCAGCAGCCAAGGTGGCGGGGGACAAGAGACCCAGTACTTC.

The chain combines TRBV2 with TRBJ2-1; possible D gene TRBD1, 5 bases. CDR1 is SNHLY, CDR2 FYNNEI, per germline. The V gene lost 4 bases and the J gene lost 1 base, with 8 bases spanning the gap. The CDR3 length is 14 residues. The CDR3 coding sequence is TGTGCCAGCAGTGGACAGCTTTCCTACAATGAGCAGTTCTTC. This gives the protein CASSGQLSYNEQFF.

V gene TRBV9 combines with J gene TRBJ1-1; possibly TRBD1 for D (5 bases). This CDR3 spans 17 amino acids. CDR1 SGDLS and CDR2 YYNGEE come from the germline V gene. The ends were cut back, 3 bases at V and 2 bases at J, with 20 bases in the middle. This CDR3 reads CASSAPGRTGRNTEAFF. The DNA of the CDR3 is TGTGCCAGCAGCGCTCCCGGGAGAACAGGTAGAAACACTGAAGCTTTCTTT.

The J gene is TRBJ2-7, the V gene TRBV3-1 (or the pseudogene TRBV3-2); D unclear. The V gene's germline CDR1 is LGHDT and CDR2 YNNKEL (reference sequence). V dropped 5 bases and J dropped 0 bases, with 14 bases sitting between them. CDR3 size: 15 residues. CDR3 residues: CASSSRSAFSYEQYF. The CDR3 bases are TGTGCCAGCAGCTCGAGAAGCGCCTTCTCCTACGAGCAGTACTTC.

The chain recombines TRBV5-1 with TRBJ1-5; D perhaps matches TRBD1 (5 bases). Germline V gene lookup returns CDR1 SGHRS and CDR2 YFSETQ. The CDR3 runs 14 residues. The V end was cut by 0 bases, the J end by 7 bases, with 11 bases between. The CDR3 protein is CASSLEPGRQPQHF. The CDR3 DNA is TGCGCCAGCAGCTTGGAGCCAGGGCGACAGCCCCAGCATTTT.

This chain links TRBV9 with TRBJ2-2, with 9 bases fitting TRBD1. The CDR3 covers 16 residues. Unmatched junction bases numbered 4, after V lost 4 bases and J lost 0 bases. CDR1 and CDR2 (germline): SGDLS, YYNGEE. The CDR3 is CASSPWDRANTGELFF. DNA of the CDR3: TGTGCCAGCAGCCCCTGGGACAGGGCGAACACCGGGGAGCTGTTTTTT. The full variable domain, its missing parts supplied by reference TRBV9 and TRBJ2-2, is DSGVTQTPKHLITATGQRVTLRCSPRSGDLSVYWYQQSLDQGLQFLIQYYNGEERAKGNILERFSAQQFPDLHSELNLSSLELGDSALYFCASSPWDRANTGELFFGEGSRLTVL.

This chain links TRBV29-1 with TRBJ2-3, with TRBD2 matching over 7 bases. CDR1 is SQVTM and CDR2 is ANQGSEA in the germline V gene. CDR3 length: 15 residues. After removal of 4 bases from V and 4 bases from J, the junction contained 11 bases not matched to a gene. As DNA, the CDR3 is TGCAGCGTTGCGGGAGGAGAGGTCAAGGCAGATACGCAGTATTTT. It encodes CSVAGGEVKADTQYF.

The chain has TRBV5-1 and TRBJ2-7, with 8 nucleotides matching TRBD1. The J segment lost 8 bases and the V segment lost 0 bases, leaving 13 bases of the junction unmatched. The CDR3 has 16 amino acids. Per the germline V gene, CDR1 is SGHRS and CDR2 is YFSETQ. This chain's CDR3 is CASSLEGWTGPIQQYF. CDR3 coding DNA: TGCGCCAGCAGCTTGGAAGGCTGGACAGGGCCGATACAGCAGTACTTC.

The chain's CDR3 is CASSGSRSSYNEQFF. For the CDR3, the DNA is TGTGCCAGCAGTGGGTCTCGGAGCTCCTACAATGAGCAGTTCTTC. The chain joins TRBV6-2 or TRBV6-3 to TRBJ2-1; no clear D. Germline V gene sequence: CDR1 MNHEY, CDR2 SVGEGT. V lost 5 bases, J lost 0 bases, and 11 bases lay in between. This CDR3 region has 15 residues.

The V and J genes are TRBV7-3 and TRBJ2-1; D may be TRBD2 (6 bases). Per germline, CDR1 SGHTA and CDR2 FQGTGA. The CDR3 extends over 14 amino acids. V lost 5 bases, J lost 7 bases, and 15 bases lay in between. CDR3 residues: CASSPQMAGNEQFF. In nucleotides, the CDR3 is TGTGCCAGCAGCCCCCAAATGGCGGGGAATGAGCAGTTCTTC.

The V call is TRBV7-2, the J call TRBJ2-7; 10 nucleotides agree with TRBD2. Germline CDR1 reads SGHTA; CDR2 reads FQGNSA. Trimming took 5 bases from V and 3 from J; bases not matched to a gene: 10. This CDR3 contains 16 residues. For the CDR3, the DNA is TGTGCCAGCAGCCTCGGAAGCGGGAGGGCCCTCTACGAGCAGTACTTC. Its protein product is CASSLGSGRALYEQYF.

The rearrangement joins TRBV19 to TRBJ1-5; 10 bases match TRBD1. Per germline, CDR1 LNHDA and CDR2 SQIVND (reference sequence). This CDR3 contains 17 residues. V lost 1 base, J lost 7 bases, and 10 bases stayed unmatched. CDR3 nucleotide sequence: TGTGCCAGTAGTATAGGTGGGACAGGGGTAGGAAGGCAGCCCCAGCATTTT. Translating it yields CASSIGGTGVGRQPQHF.

The chain carries TRBV12-3 or TRBV12-4 and TRBJ2-7, with D possibly matching TRBD1 (6 bases). The length of the CDR3 is 13 residues. The germline V and J ends were trimmed by 6 bases and 3 bases, with 12 bases remaining between them. The CDR3 nucleotides read TGTGCCAGCAGCCAGAGGGGGTTCTACGAGCAGTACTTC. This sequence encodes CASSQRGFYEQYF.